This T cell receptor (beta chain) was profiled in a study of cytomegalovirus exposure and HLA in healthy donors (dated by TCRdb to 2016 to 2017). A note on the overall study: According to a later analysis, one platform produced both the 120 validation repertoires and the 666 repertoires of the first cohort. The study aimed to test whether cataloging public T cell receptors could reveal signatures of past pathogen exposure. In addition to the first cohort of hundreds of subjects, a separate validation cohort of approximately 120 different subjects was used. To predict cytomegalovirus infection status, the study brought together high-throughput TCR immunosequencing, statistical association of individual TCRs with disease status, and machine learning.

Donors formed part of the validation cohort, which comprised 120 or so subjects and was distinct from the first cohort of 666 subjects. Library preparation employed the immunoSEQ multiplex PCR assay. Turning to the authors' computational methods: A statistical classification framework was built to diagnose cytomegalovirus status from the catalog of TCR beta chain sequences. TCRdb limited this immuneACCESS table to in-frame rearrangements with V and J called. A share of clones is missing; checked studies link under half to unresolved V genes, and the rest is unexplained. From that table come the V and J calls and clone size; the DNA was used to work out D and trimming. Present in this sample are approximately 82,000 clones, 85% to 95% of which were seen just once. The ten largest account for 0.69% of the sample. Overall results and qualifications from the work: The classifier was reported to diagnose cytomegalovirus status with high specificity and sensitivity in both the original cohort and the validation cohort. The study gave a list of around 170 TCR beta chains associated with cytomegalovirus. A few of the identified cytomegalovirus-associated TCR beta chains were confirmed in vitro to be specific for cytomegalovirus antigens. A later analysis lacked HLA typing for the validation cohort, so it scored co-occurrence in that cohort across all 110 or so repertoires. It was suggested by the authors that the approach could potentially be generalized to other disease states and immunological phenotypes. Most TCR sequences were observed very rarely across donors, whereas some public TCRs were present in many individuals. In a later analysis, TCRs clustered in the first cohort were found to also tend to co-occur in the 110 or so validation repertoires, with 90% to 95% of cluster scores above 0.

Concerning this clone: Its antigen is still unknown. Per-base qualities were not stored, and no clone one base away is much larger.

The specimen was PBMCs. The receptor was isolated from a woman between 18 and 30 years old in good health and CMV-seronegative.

In nucleotides, the sequence is TGCGCCAGCAGCTTGGGTCAGGGAAAAGGCTACGAGCAGTACTTC. Its translation reads: CASSLGQGKGYEQYF. The sequence is built from TRBV5-1 and TRBJ2-7; TRBD1 is a weak D gene call, 5 bases matching. From the germline V gene, CDR1 is SGHRS and CDR2 is YFSETQ. Relative to germline, V is 0 bases shorter and J is 3 bases shorter, with 13 bases between their ends. The CDR3 measures 15 amino acids from cysteine to phenylalanine. Only the CDR3 part of the read is kept: 45 bases, read in frame from the first base.